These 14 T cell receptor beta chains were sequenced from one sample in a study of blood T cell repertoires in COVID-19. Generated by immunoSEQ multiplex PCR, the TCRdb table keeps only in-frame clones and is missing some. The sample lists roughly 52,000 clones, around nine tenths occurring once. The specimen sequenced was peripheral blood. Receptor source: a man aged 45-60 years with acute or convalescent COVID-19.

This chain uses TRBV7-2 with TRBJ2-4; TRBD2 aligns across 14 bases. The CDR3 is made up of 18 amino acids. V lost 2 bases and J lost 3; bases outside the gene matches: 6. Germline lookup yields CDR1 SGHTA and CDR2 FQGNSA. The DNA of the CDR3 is TGTGCCAGCAGCTTACCGGGACTAGCGGGAGCCGGCAAAAACATTCAGTACTTC. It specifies CASSLPGLAGAGKNIQYF.

CDR3 amino acids: CASTPRRGQETQYF. The DNA of the CDR3 is TGTGCCAGCACCCCCCGGCGGGGGCAAGAGACCCAGTACTTC. The rearrangement uses TRBV2 and TRBJ2-5; TRBD2 agrees at 7 bases. Unmatched junction bases numbered 7, after V lost 7 bases and J lost 2 bases. The CDR3 is 14 residues long. Germline V gene lookup returns CDR1 SNHLY and CDR2 FYNNEI.

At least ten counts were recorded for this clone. For the CDR3, the DNA is TGTGCCTGGATCGGTTTACCTAACTATGGCTACACCTTC. It codes for CAWIGLPNYGYTF. J is TRBJ1-2 and V is TRBV30; D ambiguous. CDR1 and CDR2 from the germline V gene are GTSNPN and SVGIG (reference sequence). V was trimmed by 4 bases and J by 0 bases, leaving 9 bases between them. CDR3 length equals 13 residues.

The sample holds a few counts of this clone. CDR3 loop: CASKAGGSGELFF. CDR3 DNA: TGCGCCAGCAAAGCGGGGGGCTCCGGGGAGCTGTTTTTT. The chain uses TRBV10-1 and TRBJ2-2; TRBD2 agrees at 9 bases. Per germline, CDR1 WNHNN and CDR2 SYGVQD (reference sequence). The length of the CDR3 is 13 residues. V was pared by 7 bases and J by 6 bases, with 3 bases of the junction left unmatched.

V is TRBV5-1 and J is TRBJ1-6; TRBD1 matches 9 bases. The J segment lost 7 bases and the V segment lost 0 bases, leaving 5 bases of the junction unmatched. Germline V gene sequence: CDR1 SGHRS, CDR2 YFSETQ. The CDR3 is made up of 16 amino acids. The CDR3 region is CASSLATGGGNSPLHF. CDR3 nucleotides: TGCGCCAGCAGCTTGGCGACAGGGGGAGGGAATTCACCCCTCCACTTT.

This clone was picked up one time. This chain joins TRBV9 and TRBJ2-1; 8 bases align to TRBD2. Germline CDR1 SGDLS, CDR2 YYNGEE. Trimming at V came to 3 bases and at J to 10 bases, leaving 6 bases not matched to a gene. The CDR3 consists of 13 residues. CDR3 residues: CASSAGGDREQFF. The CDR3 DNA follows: TGTGCCAGCAGCGCCGGGGGGGATCGGGAGCAGTTCTTC.

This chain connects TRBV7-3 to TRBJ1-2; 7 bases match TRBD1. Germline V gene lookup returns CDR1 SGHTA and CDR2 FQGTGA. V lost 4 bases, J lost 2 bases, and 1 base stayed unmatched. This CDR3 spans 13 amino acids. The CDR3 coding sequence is TGTGCCAGCAGCTCGACAGGGAACTATGGCTACACCTTC. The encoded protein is CASSSTGNYGYTF.

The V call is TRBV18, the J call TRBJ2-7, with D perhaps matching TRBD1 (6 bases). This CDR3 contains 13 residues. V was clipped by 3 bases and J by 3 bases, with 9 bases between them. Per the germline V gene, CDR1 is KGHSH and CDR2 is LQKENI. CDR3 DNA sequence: TGTGCCAGCTCACCCAAAGGGGGCTACGAGCAGTACTTC. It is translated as CASSPKGGYEQYF. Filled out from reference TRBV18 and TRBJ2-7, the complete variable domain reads NAGVMQNPRHLVRRRGQEARLRCSPMKGHSHVYWYRQLPEEGLKFMVYLQKENIIDESGMPKERFSAEFPKEGPSILRIQQVVRGDSAAYFCASSPKGGYEQYFGPGTRLTVT.

CDR3 amino acids: CASGRGLNYGYTF. The CDR3 nucleotides are TGTGCCAGCGGTAGGGGTCTTAACTATGGCTACACCTTC. The chain employs TRBV27 and TRBJ1-2, with D perhaps matching TRBD1 (5 bases). The CDR3 contains 13 residues. The V and J ends lost 8 bases and 1 base respectively, with 11 bases between them. Germline CDR1 MNHEY, CDR2 SMNVEV (reference sequence).

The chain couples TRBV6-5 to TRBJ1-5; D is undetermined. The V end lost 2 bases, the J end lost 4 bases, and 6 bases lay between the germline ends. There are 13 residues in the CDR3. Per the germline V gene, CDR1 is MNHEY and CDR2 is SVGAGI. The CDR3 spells CASSYNRNQPQHF. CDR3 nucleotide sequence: TGTGCCAGCAGTTACAACAGAAATCAGCCCCAGCATTTT.

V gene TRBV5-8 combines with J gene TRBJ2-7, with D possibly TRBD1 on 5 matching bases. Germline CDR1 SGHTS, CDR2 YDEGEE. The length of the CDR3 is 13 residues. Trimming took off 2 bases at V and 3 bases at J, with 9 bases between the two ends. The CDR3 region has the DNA TGTGCCAGCAGCTTAACAGGTGACTACGAGCAGTACTTC. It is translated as CASSLTGDYEQYF.

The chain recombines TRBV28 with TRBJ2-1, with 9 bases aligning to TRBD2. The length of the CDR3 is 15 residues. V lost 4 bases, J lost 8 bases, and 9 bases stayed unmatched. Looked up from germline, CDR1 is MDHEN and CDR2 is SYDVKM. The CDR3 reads CASSWRGGSGDEQFF. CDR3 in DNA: TGTGCCAGCAGTTGGCGGGGGGGTAGCGGCGATGAGCAGTTCTTC.

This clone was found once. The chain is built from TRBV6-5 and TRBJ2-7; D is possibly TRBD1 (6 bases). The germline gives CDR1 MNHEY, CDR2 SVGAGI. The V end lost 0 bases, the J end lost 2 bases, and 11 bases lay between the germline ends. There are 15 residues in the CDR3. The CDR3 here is CASSYSGADAYEQYF. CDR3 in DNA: TGTGCCAGCAGTTACTCGGGGGCGGACGCCTACGAGCAGTACTTC.

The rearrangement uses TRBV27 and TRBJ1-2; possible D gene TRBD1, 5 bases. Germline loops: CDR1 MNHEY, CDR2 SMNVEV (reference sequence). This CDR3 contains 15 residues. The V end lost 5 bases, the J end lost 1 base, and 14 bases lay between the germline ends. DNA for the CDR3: TGTGCCAGCAGTCATTCTTTGACAGATAACTATGGCTACACCTTC. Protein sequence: CASSHSLTDNYGYTF.